This T cell receptor beta chain came from a study of T cell changes during pregnancy in multiple sclerosis. Germline lookup yields CDR1 MNHNS and CDR2 SASEGT. V was trimmed by 8 bases and J by 6 bases, leaving 16 bases between them. There are 14 residues in the CDR3. This clone was seen once. Assay: immunoSEQ multiplex PCR; the TCRdb copy retains only in-frame clones and omits some. Of tens of thousands of clones detected, 80% to 95% appear once; the ten largest clones hold under 2%. This sequence was found in a female donor in good health, enrolled as a control in a pregnancy study. The chain joins TRBV6-1 to TRBJ2-2, with D maybe TRBD1 (5 bases). The sequenced sample was peripheral blood, obtained in the first trimester of pregnancy. The CDR3 here is CASGAGIRSGELFF. The CDR3 region has the DNA TGTGCCAGCGGTGCAGGGATTCGTTCCGGGGAGCTGTTTTTT.